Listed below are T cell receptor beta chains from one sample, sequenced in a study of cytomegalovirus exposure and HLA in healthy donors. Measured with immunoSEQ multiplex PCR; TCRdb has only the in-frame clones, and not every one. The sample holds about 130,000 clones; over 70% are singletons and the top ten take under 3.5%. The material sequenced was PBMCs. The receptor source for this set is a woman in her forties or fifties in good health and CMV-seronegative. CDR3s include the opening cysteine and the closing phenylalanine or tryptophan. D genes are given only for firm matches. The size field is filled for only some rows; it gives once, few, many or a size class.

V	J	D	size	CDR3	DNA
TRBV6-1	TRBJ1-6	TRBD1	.	CASRAGGFNSPLHF	TGTGCCAGCAGGGCAGGGGGTTTTAATTCACCCCTCCACTTT
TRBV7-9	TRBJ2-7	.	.	CASSSPRRGDEQYF	TGTGCCAGCAGCTCGCCCAGGAGGGGCGACGAGCAGTACTTC
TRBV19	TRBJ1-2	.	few	CASSMGQPTGYTF	TGTGCCAGTAGTATGGGCCAGCCCACCGGCTACACCTTC
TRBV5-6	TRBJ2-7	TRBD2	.	CASSPTSGRLIEQYF	TGTGCCAGCAGCCCTACTAGCGGGAGACTCATCGAGCAGTACTTC
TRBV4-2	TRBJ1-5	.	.	CASSHRRDSNQPQHF	TGTGCCAGCAGCCACCGCAGGGATAGCAATCAGCCCCAGCATTTT
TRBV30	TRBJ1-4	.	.	CAWSVPPRGGEKLFF	TGTGCCTGGAGTGTCCCCCCCCGGGGAGGGGAAAAACTGTTTTTT
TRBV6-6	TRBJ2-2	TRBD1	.	CASSYSGTGRTGELFF	TGTGCCAGCAGTTACTCAGGGACAGGGAGGACCGGGGAGCTGTTTTTT
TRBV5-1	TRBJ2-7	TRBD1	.	CASSEHRGASSYEQYF	TGCGCCAGCAGCGAACACAGGGGCGCCAGCTCCTACGAGCAGTACTTC
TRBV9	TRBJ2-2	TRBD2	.	CASSNLAGEVTGELFF	TGTGCCAGCAGCAACTTAGCGGGAGAGGTCACCGGGGAGCTGTTTTTT
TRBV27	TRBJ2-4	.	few	CASSPQGVLSRLAKNIQYF	TGTGCCAGCAGTCCCCAAGGGGTCTTAAGCCGGCTAGCCAAAAACATTCAGTACTTC
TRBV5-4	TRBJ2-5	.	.	CASSLGVAQQETQYF	TGTGCCAGCAGCTTGGGCGTAGCGCAACAAGAGACCCAGTACTTC
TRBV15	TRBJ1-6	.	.	CATSRVFGVSPLHF	TGTGCCACCAGCAGAGTTTTCGGGGTGTCACCCCTCCACTTT
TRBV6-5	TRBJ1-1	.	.	CATVGGGMKTEAFF	TGTGCCACCGTGGGGGGGGGTATGAAAACTGAAGCTTTCTTT
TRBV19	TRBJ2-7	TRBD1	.	CASRTRQGSYEQYF	TGTGCCAGTAGGACTAGACAGGGGTCCTACGAGCAGTACTTC
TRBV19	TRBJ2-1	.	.	CASSNPGRINNEQFF	TGTGCCAGTAGTAATCCTGGGAGAATTAACAATGAGCAGTTCTTC
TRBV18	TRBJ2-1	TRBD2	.	CASSPATSGSYNEQFF	TGTGCCAGCTCACCAGCGACTAGCGGGTCCTACAATGAGCAGTTCTTC
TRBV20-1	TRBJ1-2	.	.	CSVPQGYGYTF	TGCAGTGTCCCGCAGGGCTATGGCTACACCTTC
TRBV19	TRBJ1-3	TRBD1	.	CASSSTGDSGNTIYF	TGTGCCAGTAGTTCAACAGGGGACTCTGGAAACACCATATATTTT